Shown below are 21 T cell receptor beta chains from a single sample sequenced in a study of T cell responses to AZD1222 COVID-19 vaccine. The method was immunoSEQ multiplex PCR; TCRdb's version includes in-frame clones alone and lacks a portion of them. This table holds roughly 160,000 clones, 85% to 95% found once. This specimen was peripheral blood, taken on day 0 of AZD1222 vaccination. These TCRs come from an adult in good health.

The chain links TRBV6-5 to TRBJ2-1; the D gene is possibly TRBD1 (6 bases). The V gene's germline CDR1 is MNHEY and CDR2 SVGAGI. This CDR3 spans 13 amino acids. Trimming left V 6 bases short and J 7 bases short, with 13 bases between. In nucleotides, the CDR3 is TGTGCCAGCAGACATTGGGGGCGAAATGAGCAGTTCTTC. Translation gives CASRHWGRNEQFF.

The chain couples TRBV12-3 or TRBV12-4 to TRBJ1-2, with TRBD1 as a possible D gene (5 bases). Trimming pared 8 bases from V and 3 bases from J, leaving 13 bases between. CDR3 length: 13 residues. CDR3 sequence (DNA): TGTGCCAGCTCGCGGGGCACACACTATGGCTACACCTTC. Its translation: CASSRGTHYGYTF.

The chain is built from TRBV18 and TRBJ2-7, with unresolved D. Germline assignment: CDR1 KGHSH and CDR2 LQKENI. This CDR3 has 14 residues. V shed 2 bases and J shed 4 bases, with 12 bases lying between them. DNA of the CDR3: TGTGCCAGCTCACCAGGCCTCGTTGGATACGAGCAGTACTTC. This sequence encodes CASSPGLVGYEQYF.

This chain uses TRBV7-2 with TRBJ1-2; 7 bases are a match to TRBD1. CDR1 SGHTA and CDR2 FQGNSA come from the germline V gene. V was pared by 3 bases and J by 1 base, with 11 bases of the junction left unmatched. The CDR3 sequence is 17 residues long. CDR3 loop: CASSLSPTGASNYGYTF. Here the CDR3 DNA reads TGTGCCAGCAGCTTGTCACCCACAGGGGCCAGTAACTATGGCTACACCTTC. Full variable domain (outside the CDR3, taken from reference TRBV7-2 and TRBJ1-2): GAGVSQSPSNKVTEKGKDVELRCDPISGHTALYWYRQSLGQGLEFLIYFQGNSAPDKSGLPSDRFSAERTGGSVSTLTIQRTQQEDSAVYLCASSLSPTGASNYGYTFGSGTRLTVV.

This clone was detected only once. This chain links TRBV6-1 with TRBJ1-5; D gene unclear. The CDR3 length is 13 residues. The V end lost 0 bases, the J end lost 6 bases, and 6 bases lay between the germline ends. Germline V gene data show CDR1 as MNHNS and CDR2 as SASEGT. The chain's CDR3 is CASSEAHSQPQHF. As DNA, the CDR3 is TGTGCCAGCAGTGAAGCGCATAGTCAGCCCCAGCATTTT.

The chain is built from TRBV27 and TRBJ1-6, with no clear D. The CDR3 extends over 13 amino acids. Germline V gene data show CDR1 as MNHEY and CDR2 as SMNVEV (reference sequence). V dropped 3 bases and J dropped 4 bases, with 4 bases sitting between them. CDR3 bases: TGTGCCAGCAGTTTGCTATATAATTCACCCCTCCACTTT. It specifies CASSLLYNSPLHF.

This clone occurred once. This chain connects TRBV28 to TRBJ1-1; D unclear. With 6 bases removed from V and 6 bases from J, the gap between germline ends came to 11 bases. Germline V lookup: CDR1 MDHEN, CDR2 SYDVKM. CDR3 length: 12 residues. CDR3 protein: CASSSPGSEAFF. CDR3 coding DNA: TGTGCCAGCAGCTCCCCGGGGTCTGAAGCTTTCTTT.

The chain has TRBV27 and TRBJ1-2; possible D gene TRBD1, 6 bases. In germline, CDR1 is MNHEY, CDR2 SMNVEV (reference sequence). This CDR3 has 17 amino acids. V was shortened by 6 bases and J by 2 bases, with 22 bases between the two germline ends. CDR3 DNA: TGTGCCAGCAGACCCCTTAGCACAGGGCTTCTAAACTATGGCTACACCTTC. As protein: CASRPLSTGLLNYGYTF.

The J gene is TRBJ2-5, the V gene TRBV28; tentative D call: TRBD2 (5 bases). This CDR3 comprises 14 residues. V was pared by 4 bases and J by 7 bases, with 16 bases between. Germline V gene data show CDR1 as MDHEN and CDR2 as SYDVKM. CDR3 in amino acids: CASSSRLRVGTQYF. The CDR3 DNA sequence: TGTGCCAGCAGTTCCCGACTAAGGGTGGGGACCCAGTACTTC.

The CDR3, as DNA: TGTGCCAGCAGCTTAACGGGACAGGGGTTTAATCAGCCCCAGCATTTT. This encodes CASSLTGQGFNQPQHF. The chain couples TRBV7-3 to TRBJ1-5, with 10 bases identical to TRBD1. The CDR3 runs to 16 residues. Germline assignment: CDR1 SGHTA and CDR2 FQGTGA. The ends lost 0 bases at V and 4 bases at J; junction bases unmatched: 3.

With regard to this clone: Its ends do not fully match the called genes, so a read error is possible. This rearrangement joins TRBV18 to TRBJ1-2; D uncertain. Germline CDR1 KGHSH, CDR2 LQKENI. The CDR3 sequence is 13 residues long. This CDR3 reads CTSSPDHGYGYTF. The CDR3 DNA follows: TGTACCAGCTCACCTGACCACGGGTATGGCTACACCTTC.

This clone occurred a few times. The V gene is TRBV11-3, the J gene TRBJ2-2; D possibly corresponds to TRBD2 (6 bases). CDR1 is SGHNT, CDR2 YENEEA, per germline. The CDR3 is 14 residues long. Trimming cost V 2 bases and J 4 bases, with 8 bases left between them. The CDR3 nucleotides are TGTGCCAGCAGCTTACGGGGGAGCACCGGGGAGCTGTTTTTT. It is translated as CASSLRGSTGELFF.

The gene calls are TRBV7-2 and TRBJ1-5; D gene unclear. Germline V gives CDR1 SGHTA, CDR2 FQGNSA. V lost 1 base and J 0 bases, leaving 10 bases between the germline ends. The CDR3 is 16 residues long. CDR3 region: CASSLGTGISNQPQHF. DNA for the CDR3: TGTGCCAGCAGCTTAGGGACGGGGATTAGCAATCAGCCCCAGCATTTT.

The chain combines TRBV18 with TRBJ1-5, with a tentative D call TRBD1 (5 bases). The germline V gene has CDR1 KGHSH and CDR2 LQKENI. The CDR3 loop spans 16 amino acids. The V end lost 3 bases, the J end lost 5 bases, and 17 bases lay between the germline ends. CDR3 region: CASSPANWGEHQPQHF. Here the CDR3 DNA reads TGTGCCAGCTCACCTGCTAACTGGGGCGAACATCAGCCCCAGCATTTT.

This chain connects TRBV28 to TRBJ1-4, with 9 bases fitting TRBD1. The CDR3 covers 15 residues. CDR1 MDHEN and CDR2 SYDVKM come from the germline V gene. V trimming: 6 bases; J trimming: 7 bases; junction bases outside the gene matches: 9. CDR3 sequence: CASRPPWDRVEKLFF. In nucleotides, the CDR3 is TGTGCCAGCAGACCCCCGTGGGACAGGGTTGAAAAACTGTTTTTT. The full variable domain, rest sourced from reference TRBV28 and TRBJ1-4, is DVKVTQSSRYLVKRTGEKVFLECVQDMDHENMFWYRQDPGLGLRLIYFSYDVKMKEKGDIPEGYSVSREKKERFSLILESASTNQTSMYLCASRPPWDRVEKLFFGSGTQLSVL.

The CDR3 loop reads CASSLIVLNSPLHF. The CDR3 coding sequence is TGTGCCAGCAGCTTGATAGTTCTTAATTCACCCCTCCACTTT. V is TRBV5-6 and J is TRBJ1-6; no definite D call. CDR1 is SGHDT and CDR2 is YYEEEE in the germline V gene. Deletions cut 1 base from V and 6 bases from J, with 8 bases between. There are 14 residues in the CDR3.

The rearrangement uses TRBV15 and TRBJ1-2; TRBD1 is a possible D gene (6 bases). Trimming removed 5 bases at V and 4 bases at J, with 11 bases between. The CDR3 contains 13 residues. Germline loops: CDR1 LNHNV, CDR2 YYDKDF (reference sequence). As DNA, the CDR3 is TGTGCCACCAGCCCAGGGGCCCCCTATGGCTACACCTTC. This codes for CATSPGAPYGYTF.

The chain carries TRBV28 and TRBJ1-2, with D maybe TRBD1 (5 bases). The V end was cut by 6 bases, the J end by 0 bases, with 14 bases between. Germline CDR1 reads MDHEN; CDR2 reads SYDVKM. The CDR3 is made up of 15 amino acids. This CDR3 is CASSTTGVANYGYTF. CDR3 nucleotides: TGTGCCAGCAGCACCACAGGTGTAGCTAACTATGGCTACACCTTC.

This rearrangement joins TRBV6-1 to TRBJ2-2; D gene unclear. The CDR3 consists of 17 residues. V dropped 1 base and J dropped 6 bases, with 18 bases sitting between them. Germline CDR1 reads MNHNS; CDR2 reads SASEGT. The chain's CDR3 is CASSEEASIGHPGELFF. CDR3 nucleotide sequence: TGTGCCAGCAGTGAAGAGGCCTCCATCGGCCATCCCGGGGAGCTGTTTTTT.

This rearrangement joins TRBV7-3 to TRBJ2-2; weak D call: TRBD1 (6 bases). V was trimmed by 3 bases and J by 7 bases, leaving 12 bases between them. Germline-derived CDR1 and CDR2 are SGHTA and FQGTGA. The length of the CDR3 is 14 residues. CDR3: CASSFTGNGGELFF. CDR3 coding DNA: TGTGCCAGCAGCTTTACAGGGAATGGCGGGGAGCTGTTTTTT.

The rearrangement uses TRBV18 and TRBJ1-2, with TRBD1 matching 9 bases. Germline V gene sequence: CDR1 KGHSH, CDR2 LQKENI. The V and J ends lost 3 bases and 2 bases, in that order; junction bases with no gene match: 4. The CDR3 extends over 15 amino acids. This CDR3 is CASSPGTGGNYGYTF. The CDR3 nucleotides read TGTGCCAGCTCACCGGGCACAGGGGGCAACTATGGCTACACCTTC.